This entry concerns a single T cell receptor beta chain. This entry belongs to a study of blood T cell repertoires in COVID-19. Across the whole study: There were acute and convalescent COVID-19 samples, and they came from the United States, Italy and Spain. T cells, B-cell-depleted T cells, or PBMCs provided the cDNA or gDNA that served as material.

Original analysis: Reference gene primer amplification gave estimated nucleated cell counts. Some clones are missing from TCRdb's copy, which holds only in-frame ones; the method was immunoSEQ multiplex PCR. V, J and clone size are taken as reported in that table, and D and trimming were inferred from the DNA itself. The sample consists of 150,000 to 200,000 clones, 85% to 95% of them appearing once. The sequencing sample was made of peripheral blood. The clonotype originates from a woman aged 50 to 65 with acute or convalescent COVID-19.

The DNA of the CDR3 is TGTGCCAGCAGGCTAAACACTGAAGCTTTCTTT. Protein sequence: CASRLNTEAFF. The V call is TRBV28, the J call TRBJ1-1, with unresolved D. From germline, CDR1 is MDHEN and CDR2 SYDVKM. V was clipped by 6 bases and J by 2 bases, with 4 bases between them. The CDR3 runs to 11 residues.